The T cell receptor beta chain described here comes from a study of cytomegalovirus exposure and HLA in healthy donors. The study's findings and limits: TCR beta chains numbering 164 were designated cytomegalovirus-associated. Accounts indicate the classifier identified cytomegalovirus status with strong specificity and sensitivity.

Details on this clone: Its antigen remains unknown.

CDR3 size: 16 residues. CDR1 GTSNPN and CDR2 SVGIG come from the germline V gene (reference sequence). After removal of 0 bases from V and 3 bases from J, the junction contained 5 bases not matched to a gene. PCR was performed using 60 Vbeta and 13 Jbeta primers. Repertoires were generated with immunoSEQ multiplex PCR, while TCRdb's copy carries only in-frame clones and drops some. The table records approximately 170,000 clones, over 65% of them present only once. The clonotype comes from a man younger than 35 in good health and CMV-seropositive. The specimen sequenced was PBMCs. The chain links TRBV30 to TRBJ2-3; 11 bases match TRBD2. The DNA for the CDR3 is TGTGCCTGGAGTGTGGGACTAGCGGCGAGTACAGATACGCAGTATTTT. Residues: CAWSVGLAASTDTQYF.